Each of the 18 T cell receptor beta chains below was sequenced from the same sample in a study of control samples from healthy donors and cancer patients. Clones were read by immunoSEQ multiplex PCR, and TCRdb kept only the in-frame ones, dropping some. The sample lists some 41,000 clones, around 87% occurring once. The sequenced sample was PBMCs. These receptors came from a woman aged 55-69 years with lung cancer.

The chain is built from TRBV4-3 and TRBJ2-3, with 11 bases matching TRBD2. The CDR3 runs to 21 residues. The V and J ends lost 0 bases and 4 bases, in that order; junction bases with no gene match: 18. Germline CDR1 and CDR2: LGHNA and YSLEER. For the CDR3, the DNA is TGCGCCAGCAGCCAAGAACAAACAGGGCGACTAGCGGGACGTGGCGCAGATACGCAGTATTTT. It codes for CASSQEQTGRLAGRGADTQYF.

V is TRBV6-5 and J is TRBJ2-7; 7 nucleotides align to TRBD1. The germline V gene encodes CDR1 MNHEY and CDR2 SVGAGI. The CDR3 has 14 residues. Trimming at V came to 8 bases and at J to 2 bases, leaving 9 bases not matched to a gene. The DNA of the CDR3 is TGTGCCAGCTTCTCCGGGACAGCGACCTACGAGCAGTACTTC. This codes for CASFSGTATYEQYF.

In the case of this clone: A junction end diverges from the germline sequence, so it may reflect a read error. The chain recombines TRBV27 with TRBJ2-1; possibly TRBD1 for D (6 bases). CDR3 size: 11 residues. Germline CDR1 is MNHEY and CDR2 is SMNVEV (reference sequence). The CDR3 sequence is CASGKGEKVVF. As DNA, the CDR3 is TGTGCCAGCGGTAAGGGGGAAAAAGTGGTCTTC.

The V and J genes are TRBV5-1 and TRBJ2-2; the D is unclear. The CDR3 is 16 amino acids. CDR1 and CDR2 (germline): SGHRS, YFSETQ. The V end lost 0 bases, the J end lost 1 base, and 10 bases lay between the germline ends. In DNA, the CDR3 is TGCGCCAGCAGCTTGGATGTGGTAGAGAACACCGGGGAGCTGTTTTTT. Amino acids: CASSLDVVENTGELFF.

This clone was counted only a few times. The chain couples TRBV7-6 to TRBJ2-6, with 11 bases that match TRBD2. The CDR3 has 19 amino acids. V was pared by 1 base and J by 0 bases, with 5 bases of the junction left unmatched. In germline, CDR1 is SGHVS, CDR2 FNYEAQ. The CDR3 loop is CASSLEIAGGPSGANVLTF. CDR3 in DNA: TGTGCCAGCAGCTTAGAGATAGCGGGAGGGCCCTCTGGGGCCAACGTCCTGACTTTC. Filled out from reference TRBV7-6 and TRBJ2-6, the complete variable domain reads GAGVSQSPRYKVTKRGQDVALRCDPISGHVSLYWYRQALGQGPEFLTYFNYEAQQDKSGLPNDRFSAERPEGSISTLTIQRTEQRDSAMYRCASSLEIAGGPSGANVLTFGAGSRLTVL.

This chain links TRBV20-1 with TRBJ2-1; D gene uncertain. Germline assignment: CDR1 DFQATT and CDR2 SNEGSKA (reference sequence). V was cut by 3 bases and J by 2 bases, with 14 bases left in between. The CDR3 is 15 residues long. The CDR3 coding sequence is TGCAGTGCTAGTGGTGGGAACCGAACCTACAATGAGCAGTTCTTC. As protein: CSASGGNRTYNEQFF.

The rearrangement uses TRBV12-2 and TRBJ2-1; the D segment call TRBD2 is taken from the table without a DNA check. TRBV12-2 is deemed a pseudogene. CDR3 length equals 15 residues. This CDR3 reads CASRLASGRANEQFF. CDR3 sequence (DNA): TGTGCAAGTCGCTTAGCTAGCGGGAGGGCCAATGAGCAGTTCTTC.

V gene TRBV11-1 combines with J gene TRBJ2-2, with unresolved D. V lost 0 bases and J lost 3, with 5 bases in between. This CDR3 is 14 amino acids long. Germline-derived CDR1 and CDR2 are SGHAT and FQDESV (reference sequence). The CDR3 DNA reads as TGTGCCAGCAGCTTAGCGGCGGACACCGGGGAGCTGTTTTTT. This translates into CASSLAADTGELFF.

V is TRBV28 and J is TRBJ2-3, with 9 bases matching TRBD1. With 6 bases clipped from V and 2 bases from J, the junction kept 9 bases outside the gene matches. Germline assignment: CDR1 MDHEN and CDR2 SYDVKM. This CDR3 has 16 residues. The CDR3 DNA sequence: TGTGCCAGCAGGTCCCCGGACAGGGGATACACAGATACGCAGTATTTT. Amino acid sequence: CASRSPDRGYTDTQYF.

CDR3 in amino acids: CASSPVNTEAFF. The CDR3, as DNA: TGTGCCAGCAGCCCAGTTAACACTGAAGCTTTCTTT. V gene TRBV9 combines with J gene TRBJ1-1; D remains ambiguous. Looked up from germline, CDR1 is SGDLS and CDR2 is YYNGEE. Trimming cost V 4 bases and J 2 bases, with 6 bases left between them. The CDR3 sequence is 12 residues long.

The chain joins TRBV6-2 or TRBV6-3 to TRBJ2-7, with D maybe TRBD1 (6 bases). The CDR3 is 14 residues long. Germline CDR1 and CDR2: MNHEY and SVGEGT. The V end lost 5 bases, the J end lost 2 bases, and 13 bases lay between the germline ends. The chain's CDR3 is CASSQPGQPYEQYF. Here the CDR3 DNA reads TGTGCCAGCAGTCAGCCGGGACAACCCTACGAGCAGTACTTC.

The chain uses TRBV5-4 and TRBJ2-3; 11 bases are shared with TRBD2. Unmatched junction bases numbered 3, after V lost 4 bases and J lost 2 bases. This CDR3 is built from 15 residues. Looked up from germline, CDR1 is SGHNT and CDR2 is YYREEE (reference sequence). CDR3 sequence reads: CASSGGLADTDTQYF. CDR3 DNA sequence: TGTGCCAGCAGCGGGGGACTAGCGGACACAGATACGCAGTATTTT.

The chain uses TRBV3-1 (or the pseudogene TRBV3-2) and TRBJ2-5; 9 nucleotides agree with TRBD2. V gave up 4 bases and J gave up 1 base; unmatched junction bases: 10. CDR1 LGHDT and CDR2 YNNKEL come from the germline V gene (reference sequence). CDR3 size: 17 residues. CDR3 nucleotide sequence: TGTGCCAGCAGCCCTCGTCCTAGCGGGATTATCCAAGAGACCCAGTACTTC. The encoded protein is CASSPRPSGIIQETQYF.

This chain links TRBV5-5 with TRBJ2-3; D not certain. The CDR3 sequence is 14 residues long. The germline V gene has CDR1 SGHKS and CDR2 YYEKEE (reference sequence). V lost 0 bases and J lost 0, with 5 bases in between. The CDR3 DNA sequence: TGTGCCAGCAGCTTGGCAGGCAGCACAGATACGCAGTATTTT. Translated: CASSLAGSTDTQYF.

J is TRBJ2-2 and V is TRBV10-3, with 7 nucleotides matching TRBD1. CDR1 ENHRY and CDR2 SYGVKD come from the germline V gene. The CDR3 runs to 13 residues. V trimming: 8 bases; J trimming: 2 bases; junction bases outside the gene matches: 2. Here the CDR3 reads CAIRDRNTGELFF. The CDR3 nucleotides read TGTGCCATCCGGGACAGAAACACCGGGGAGCTGTTTTTT.

The genes are TRBV27 and TRBJ1-2; D not resolved. The CDR3 sequence is 13 residues long. V gave up 8 bases and J gave up 4 bases, with 14 bases separating them. Germline V lookup: CDR1 MNHEY, CDR2 SMNVEV (reference sequence). Here the CDR3 reads CASADGRGYGYTF. The CDR3 DNA follows: TGTGCCAGCGCCGACGGCCGGGGCTATGGCTACACCTTC.

Remarks on this clone: This specimen includes other DNA sequences encoding the same CDR3. The chain couples TRBV24-1 to TRBJ2-3; 9 nucleotides align to TRBD2. Germline values: CDR1 KGHDR, CDR2 SFDVKD. This CDR3 comprises 15 residues. J was trimmed by 1 base and V by 4 bases; bases with no gene match: 2. CDR3 loop: CATSDQREGTDTQYF. CDR3 nucleotides: TGTGCCACCAGTGACCAGCGGGAGGGCACAGATACGCAGTATTTT.

The count of this clone is one. The CDR3 coding sequence is TGTGCCAGCAGCTTCCAGAGCGAAAATGAAAAACTGTTTTTT. Protein product: CASSFQSENEKLFF. The chain links TRBV5-5 to TRBJ1-4; no definite D call. The V and J ends lost 2 bases and 5 bases respectively, with 10 bases between them. The CDR3 runs to 14 residues. Germline CDR1 reads SGHKS; CDR2 reads YYEKEE (reference sequence).